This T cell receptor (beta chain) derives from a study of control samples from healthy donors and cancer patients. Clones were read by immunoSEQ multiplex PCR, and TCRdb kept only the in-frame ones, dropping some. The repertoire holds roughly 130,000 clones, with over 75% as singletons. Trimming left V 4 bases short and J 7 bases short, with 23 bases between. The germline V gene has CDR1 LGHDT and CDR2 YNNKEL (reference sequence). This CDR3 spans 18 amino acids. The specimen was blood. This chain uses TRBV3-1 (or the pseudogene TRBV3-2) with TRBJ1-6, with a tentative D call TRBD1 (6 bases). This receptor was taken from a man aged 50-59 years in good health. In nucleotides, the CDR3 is TGTGCCAGCAGCCCGAAATTACAGGGAAAGGCAGGGAATTCACCCCTCCACTTT. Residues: CASSPKLQGKAGNSPLHF.